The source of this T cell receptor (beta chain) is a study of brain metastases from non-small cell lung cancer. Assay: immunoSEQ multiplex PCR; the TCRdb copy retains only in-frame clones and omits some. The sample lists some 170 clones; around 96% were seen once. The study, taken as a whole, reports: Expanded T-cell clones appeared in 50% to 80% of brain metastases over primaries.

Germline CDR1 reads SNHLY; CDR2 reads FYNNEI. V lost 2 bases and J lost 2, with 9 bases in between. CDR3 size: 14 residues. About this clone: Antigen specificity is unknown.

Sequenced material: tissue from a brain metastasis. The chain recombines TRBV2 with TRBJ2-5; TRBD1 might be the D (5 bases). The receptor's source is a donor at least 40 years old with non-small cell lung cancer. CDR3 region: CASSETRTQETQYF. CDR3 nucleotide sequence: TGTGCCAGCAGTGAAACCAGGACACAAGAGACCCAGTACTTC. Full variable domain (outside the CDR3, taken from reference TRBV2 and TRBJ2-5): EPEVTQTPSHQVTQMGQEVILRCVPISNHLYFYWYRQILGQKVEFLVSFYNNEISEKSEIFDDQFSVERPDGSNFTLKIRSTKLEDSAMYFCASSETRTQETQYFGPGTRLLVL.